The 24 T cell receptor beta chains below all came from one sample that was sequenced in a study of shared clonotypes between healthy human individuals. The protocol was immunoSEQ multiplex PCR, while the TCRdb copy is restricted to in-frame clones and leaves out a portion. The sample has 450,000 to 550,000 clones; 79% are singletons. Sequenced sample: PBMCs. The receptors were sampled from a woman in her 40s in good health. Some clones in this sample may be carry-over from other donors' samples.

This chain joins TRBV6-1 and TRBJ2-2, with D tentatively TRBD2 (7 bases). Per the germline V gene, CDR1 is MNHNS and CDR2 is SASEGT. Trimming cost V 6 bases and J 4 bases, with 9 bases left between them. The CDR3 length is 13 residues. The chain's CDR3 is CASRRGGTGELFF. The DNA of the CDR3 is TGTGCCAGCAGAAGGGGGGGCACCGGGGAGCTGTTTTTT.

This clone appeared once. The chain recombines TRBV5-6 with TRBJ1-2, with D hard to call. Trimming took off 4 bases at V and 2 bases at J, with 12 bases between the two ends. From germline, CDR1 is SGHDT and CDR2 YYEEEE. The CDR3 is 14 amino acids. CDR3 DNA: TGTGCCAGCAGCCCTGCTTTAGGGAACTATGGCTACACCTTC. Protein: CASSPALGNYGYTF.

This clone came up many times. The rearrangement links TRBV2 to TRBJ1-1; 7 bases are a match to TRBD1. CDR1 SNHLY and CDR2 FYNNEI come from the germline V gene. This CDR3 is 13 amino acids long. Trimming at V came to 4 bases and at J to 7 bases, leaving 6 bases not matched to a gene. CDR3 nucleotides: TGTGCCAGCAGTGCGGGGACAGAGAGTGAAGCTTTCTTT. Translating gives CASSAGTESEAFF.

The DNA of the CDR3 is TGTGCCAGCAAACCGGACAGGAGCTCCTACGAGCAGTACTTC. Translated, it gives CASKPDRSSYEQYF. V usage is TRBV6-6 and J usage is TRBJ2-5; 7 bases line up with TRBD1. The J call may be incorrect, as the DNA end agrees better with TRBJ2-7. Germline CDR1 is MNHNY and CDR2 is SVGAGI (reference sequence). The CDR3 is made up of 14 amino acids.

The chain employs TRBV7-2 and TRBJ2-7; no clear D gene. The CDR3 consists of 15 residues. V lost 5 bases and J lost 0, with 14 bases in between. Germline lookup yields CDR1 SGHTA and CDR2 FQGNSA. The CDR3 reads CASSKGRLSSYEQYF. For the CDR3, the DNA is TGTGCCAGCAGCAAAGGGCGGCTAAGCTCCTACGAGCAGTACTTC. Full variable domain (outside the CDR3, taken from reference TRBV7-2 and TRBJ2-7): GAGVSQSPSNKVTEKGKDVELRCDPISGHTALYWYRQSLGQGLEFLIYFQGNSAPDKSGLPSDRFSAERTGGSVSTLTIQRTQQEDSAVYLCASSKGRLSSYEQYFGPGTRLTVT.

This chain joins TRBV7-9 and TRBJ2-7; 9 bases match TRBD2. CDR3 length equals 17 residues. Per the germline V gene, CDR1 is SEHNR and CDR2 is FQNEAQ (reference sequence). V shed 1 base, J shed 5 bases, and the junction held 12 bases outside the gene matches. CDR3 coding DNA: TGTGCCAGCAGCTTAGTTCGCGGTAGCGGGAGTCTGAACGAGCAGTACTTC. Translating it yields CASSLVRGSGSLNEQYF.

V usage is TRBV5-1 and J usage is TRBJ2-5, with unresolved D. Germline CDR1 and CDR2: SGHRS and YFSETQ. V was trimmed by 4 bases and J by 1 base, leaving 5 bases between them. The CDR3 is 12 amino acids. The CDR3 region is CASSELQETQYF. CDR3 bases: TGCGCCAGCAGCGAGCTCCAAGAGACCCAGTACTTC.

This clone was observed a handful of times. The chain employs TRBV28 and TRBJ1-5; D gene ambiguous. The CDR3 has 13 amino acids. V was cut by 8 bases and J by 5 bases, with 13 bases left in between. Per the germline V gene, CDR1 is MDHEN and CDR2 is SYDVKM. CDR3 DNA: TGTGCCAGCTTGTTCAAAATGGATCAGCCCCAGCATTTT. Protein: CASLFKMDQPQHF.

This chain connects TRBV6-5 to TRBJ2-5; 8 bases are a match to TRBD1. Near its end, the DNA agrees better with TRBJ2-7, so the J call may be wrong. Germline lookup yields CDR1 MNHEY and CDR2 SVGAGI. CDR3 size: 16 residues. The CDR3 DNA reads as TGTGCCAGCAGTTACTCTAGGACAGGGATTAGCTACGAGCAGTACTTC. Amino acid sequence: CASSYSRTGISYEQYF.

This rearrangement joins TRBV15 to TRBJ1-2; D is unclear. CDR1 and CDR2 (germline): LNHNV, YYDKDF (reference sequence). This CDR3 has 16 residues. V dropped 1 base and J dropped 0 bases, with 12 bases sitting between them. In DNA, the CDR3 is TGTGCCACCAGCAGAGGAACGGGAGATTCTAACTATGGCTACACCTTC. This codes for CATSRGTGDSNYGYTF.

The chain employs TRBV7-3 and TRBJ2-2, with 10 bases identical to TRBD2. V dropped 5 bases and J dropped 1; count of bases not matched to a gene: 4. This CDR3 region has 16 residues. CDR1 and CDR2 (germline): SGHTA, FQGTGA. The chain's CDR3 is CASSTASGRNTGELFF. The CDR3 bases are TGTGCCAGCAGCACAGCTAGCGGGAGGAACACCGGGGAGCTGTTTTTT.

In DNA form, the CDR3 reads TGCGCCAGCAGCTTGTCGGCTCGGGGTAAAGATACGCAGTATTTT. Amino acid sequence: CASSLSARGKDTQYF. The chain recombines TRBV5-1 with TRBJ2-3; weak D call: TRBD2 (5 bases). The CDR3 covers 15 residues. The V gene lost 1 base and the J gene lost 5 bases, with 14 bases spanning the gap. Germline V gene data show CDR1 as SGHRS and CDR2 as YFSETQ.

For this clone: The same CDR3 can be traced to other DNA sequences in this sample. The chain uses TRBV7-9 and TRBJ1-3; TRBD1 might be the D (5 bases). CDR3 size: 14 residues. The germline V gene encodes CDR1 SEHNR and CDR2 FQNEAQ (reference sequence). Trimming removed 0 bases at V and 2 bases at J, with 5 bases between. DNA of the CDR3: TGTGCCAGCAGCTTAGCAGGGGCTGGAAACACCATATATTTT. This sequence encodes CASSLAGAGNTIYF.

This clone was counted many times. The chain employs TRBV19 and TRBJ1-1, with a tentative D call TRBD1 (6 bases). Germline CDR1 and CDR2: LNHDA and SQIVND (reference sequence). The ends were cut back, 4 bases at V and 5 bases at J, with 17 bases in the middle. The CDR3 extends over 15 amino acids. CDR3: CASSKGGWSWTEAFF. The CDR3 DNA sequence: TGTGCCAGTAGTAAGGGGGGGTGGTCGTGGACTGAAGCTTTCTTT.

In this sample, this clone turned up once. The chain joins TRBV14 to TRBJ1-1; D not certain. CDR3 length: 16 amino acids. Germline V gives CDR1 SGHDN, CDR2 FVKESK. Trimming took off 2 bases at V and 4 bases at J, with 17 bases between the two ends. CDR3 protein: CASSQLFGLRSTEAFF. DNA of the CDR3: TGTGCCAGCAGCCAATTATTCGGCCTGAGGTCCACTGAAGCTTTCTTT. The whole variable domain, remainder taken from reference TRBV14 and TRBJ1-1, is EAGVTQFPSHSVIEKGQTVTLRCDPISGHDNLYWYRRVMGKEIKFLLHFVKESKQDESGMPNNRFLAERTGGTYSTLKVQPAELEDSGVYFCASSQLFGLRSTEAFFGQGTRLTVV.

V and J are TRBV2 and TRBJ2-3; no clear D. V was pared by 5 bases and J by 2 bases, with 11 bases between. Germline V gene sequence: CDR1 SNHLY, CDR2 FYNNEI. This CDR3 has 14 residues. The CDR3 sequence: CASSPVRNTDTQYF. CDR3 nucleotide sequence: TGTGCCAGCAGTCCCGTGAGGAACACAGATACGCAGTATTTT.

CDR3: CASSLAVGGAYEQYF. In DNA, the CDR3 is TGTGCCAGCAGCTTAGCGGTGGGGGGGGCCTACGAGCAGTACTTC. This chain uses TRBV7-2 with TRBJ2-7; 7 nucleotides align to TRBD2. The V and J ends lost 0 bases and 2 bases, in that order; junction bases with no gene match: 4. The CDR3 is 15 residues long. The germline CDR1 and CDR2 sequences are SGHTA and FQGNSA.

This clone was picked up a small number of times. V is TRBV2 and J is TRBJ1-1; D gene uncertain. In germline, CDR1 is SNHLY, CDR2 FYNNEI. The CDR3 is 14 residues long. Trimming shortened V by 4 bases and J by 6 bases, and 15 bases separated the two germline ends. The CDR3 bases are TGTGCCAGCAGTGTGGGCCGATCTTCCGCTGAAGCTTTCTTT. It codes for CASSVGRSSAEAFF.

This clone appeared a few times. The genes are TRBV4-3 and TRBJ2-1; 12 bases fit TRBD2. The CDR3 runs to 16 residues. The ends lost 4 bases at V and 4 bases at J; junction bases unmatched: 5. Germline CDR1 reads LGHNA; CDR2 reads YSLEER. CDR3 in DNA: TGCGCCAGCAGCCCGGGACTAGCGGGCCTTTACAATGAGCAGTTCTTC. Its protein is CASSPGLAGLYNEQFF.

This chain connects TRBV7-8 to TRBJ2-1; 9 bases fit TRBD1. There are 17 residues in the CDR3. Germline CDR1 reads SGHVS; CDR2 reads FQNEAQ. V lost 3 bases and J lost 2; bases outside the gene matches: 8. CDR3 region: CASSFPWTGEPYNEQFF. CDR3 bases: TGTGCCAGCAGCTTCCCCTGGACAGGGGAACCCTACAATGAGCAGTTCTTC.

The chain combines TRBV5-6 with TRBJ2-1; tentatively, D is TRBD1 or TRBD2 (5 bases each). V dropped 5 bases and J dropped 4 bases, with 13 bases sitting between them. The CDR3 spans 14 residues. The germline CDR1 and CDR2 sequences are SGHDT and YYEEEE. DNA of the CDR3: TGTGCCAGCAGACGCCGGGACGTGTACAATGAGCAGTTCTTC. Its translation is CASRRRDVYNEQFF.

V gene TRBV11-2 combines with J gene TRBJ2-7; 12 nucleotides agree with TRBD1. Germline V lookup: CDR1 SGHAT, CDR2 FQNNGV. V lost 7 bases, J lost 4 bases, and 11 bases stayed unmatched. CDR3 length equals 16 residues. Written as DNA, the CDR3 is TGTGCCAGCATCCCCCTCAGGGGACAGGGGGCTTACGAGCAGTACTTC. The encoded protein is CASIPLRGQGAYEQYF.

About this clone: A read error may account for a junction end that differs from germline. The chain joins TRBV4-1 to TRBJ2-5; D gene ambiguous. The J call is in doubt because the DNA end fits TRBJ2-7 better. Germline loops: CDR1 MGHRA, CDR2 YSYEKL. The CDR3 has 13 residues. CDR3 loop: CTSSQEAVHEQYF. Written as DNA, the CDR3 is TGCACCAGCAGCCAAGAAGCTGTCCACGAGCAGTACTTC.

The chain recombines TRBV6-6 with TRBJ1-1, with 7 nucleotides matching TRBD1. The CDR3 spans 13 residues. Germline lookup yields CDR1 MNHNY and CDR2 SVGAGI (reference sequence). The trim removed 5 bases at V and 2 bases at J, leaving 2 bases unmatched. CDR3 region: CASSDRVNTEAFF. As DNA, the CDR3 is TGTGCCAGCAGTGACAGGGTCAACACTGAAGCTTTCTTT.